This T cell receptor (beta chain) is from a study of T cell repertoires in cytomegalovirus infection. Comments on this clonotype: As yet, its antigen is unknown.

TCRdb ran MiXCR on the reads and lists one entry per CDR3 protein. The table shows 80,000 to 95,000 distinct CDR3 sequences, with approximately 30% occurring only once. The CDR3 consists of 11 residues. Germline V gene sequence: CDR1 MDHEN, CDR2 SYDVKM. V was trimmed by 5 bases and J by 7 bases, leaving 8 bases between them. The TCR was taken from a human donor in good health (CMV status not recorded). Some clones in this sample may be carry-over from other donors' samples. Sequenced here: CD8+ T cells from cultured PBMCs, sampled from culture after CMV antigen stimulation. The V call is TRBV28, the J call TRBJ1-1; unclear D gene. The CDR3 nucleotides are TGTGCCAGCAGTCCCCGACGTGAAGCTTTCTTT. Its protein product is CASSPRREAFF.